This T cell receptor beta chain appears in the sequencing data of a study of T cell clones after liver transplantation. Study-level information: Samples came from ITN030ST, which attempted immunosuppression withdrawal within 2 years of liver transplantation. Blood was drawn pre-transplant, before withdrawal, and after full or failed withdrawal. Three of eight recipients were HCV-positive; others had non-autoimmune, non-viral indications.

Some clones are missing from TCRdb's copy, which holds only in-frame ones; the method was immunoSEQ multiplex PCR. The table has 45,000 to 60,000 clones, 70% to 85% seen once. The germline V and J ends were trimmed by 1 base and 5 bases, with 5 bases remaining between them. Germline V lookup: CDR1 LGHNA, CDR2 YSLEER. The CDR3 extends over 12 amino acids. J is TRBJ2-5 and V is TRBV4-3; D is unclear. The clonotype originates from a human donor who received a liver transplant. Here the sequenced sample was CD4+ T cells from blood, taken before liver transplant. This chain's CDR3 is CASSQGKETQYF. The CDR3 DNA follows: TGCGCCAGCAGCCAAGGAAAGGAGACCCAGTACTTC.